A single sample gave rise to the 5 T cell receptor beta chains below, sequenced in a study of blood T cell repertoires in COVID-19. The method was immunoSEQ multiplex PCR; TCRdb's version includes in-frame clones alone and lacks a portion of them. The table records fewer than 200,000 clones, around four fifths of them present only once. The sequencing input was peripheral blood. Receptor source: a woman in her 70s with COVID-19, enrolled during active disease.

There are a few counts of this clone. The V gene is TRBV2, the J gene TRBJ1-2; a possible D gene is TRBD1 (6 bases). The CDR3 consists of 13 residues. V was shortened by 6 bases and J by 7 bases, with 15 bases between the two germline ends. CDR1 and CDR2 (germline): SNHLY, FYNNEI. The CDR3 loop is CASRTGREGGYTF. CDR3 nucleotides: TGTGCCAGCAGGACAGGAAGAGAAGGTGGCTACACCTTC.

The chain uses TRBV19 and TRBJ2-2; 10 nucleotides align to TRBD1. Germline CDR1 reads LNHDA; CDR2 reads SQIVND (reference sequence). Germline trimming cut 9 bases from V and 6 bases from J; bases unmatched to any gene: 10. The CDR3 length is 15 residues. The CDR3 DNA is TGTGCCAGCGGCTCGGGACAGGGGATGGCCGGGGAGCTGTTTTTT. It yields the protein CASGSGQGMAGELFF.

The V gene is TRBV7-9, the J gene TRBJ1-3; D possibly corresponds to TRBD1 (5 bases). This CDR3 contains 15 residues. V was pared by 3 bases and J by 0 bases, with 9 bases between. Germline V gene lookup returns CDR1 SEHNR and CDR2 FQNEAQ (reference sequence). CDR3 sequence reads: CASSLGQGSGNTIYF. CDR3 DNA: TGTGCCAGCAGCTTGGGGCAGGGCTCTGGAAACACCATATATTTT.

The rearrangement uses TRBV9 and TRBJ2-7; TRBD2 might be the D (7 bases). CDR3 size: 14 residues. Trimming removed 5 bases from V and 3 bases from J, with 15 bases in between. Germline CDR1 and CDR2: SGDLS and YYNGEE. CDR3 DNA: TGTGCCAGCAGAGTTAACAGGGACTACTACGAGCAGTACTTC. It translates to CASRVNRDYYEQYF.

V usage is TRBV19 and J usage is TRBJ1-2, with 7 positions matching TRBD1. V lost 7 bases and J lost 2; bases outside the gene matches: 7. Germline lookup yields CDR1 LNHDA and CDR2 SQIVND (reference sequence). There are 14 residues in the CDR3. The CDR3 protein is CASTRTGLNYGYTF. CDR3 DNA sequence: TGTGCCAGTACCCGGACAGGATTAAACTATGGCTACACCTTC.